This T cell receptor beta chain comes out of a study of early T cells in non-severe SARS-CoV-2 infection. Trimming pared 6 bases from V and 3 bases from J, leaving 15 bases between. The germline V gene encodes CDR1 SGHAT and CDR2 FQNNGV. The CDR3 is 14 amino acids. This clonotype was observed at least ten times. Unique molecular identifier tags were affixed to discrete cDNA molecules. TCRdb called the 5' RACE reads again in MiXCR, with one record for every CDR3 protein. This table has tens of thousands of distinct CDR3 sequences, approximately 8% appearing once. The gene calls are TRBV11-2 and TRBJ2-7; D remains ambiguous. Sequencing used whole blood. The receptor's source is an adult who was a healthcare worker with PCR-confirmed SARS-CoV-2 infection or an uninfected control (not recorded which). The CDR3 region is CASRPSSRVYEQYF. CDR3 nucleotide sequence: TGTGCCAGCAGGCCTTCGTCCCGAGTCTACGAGCAGTACTTC.